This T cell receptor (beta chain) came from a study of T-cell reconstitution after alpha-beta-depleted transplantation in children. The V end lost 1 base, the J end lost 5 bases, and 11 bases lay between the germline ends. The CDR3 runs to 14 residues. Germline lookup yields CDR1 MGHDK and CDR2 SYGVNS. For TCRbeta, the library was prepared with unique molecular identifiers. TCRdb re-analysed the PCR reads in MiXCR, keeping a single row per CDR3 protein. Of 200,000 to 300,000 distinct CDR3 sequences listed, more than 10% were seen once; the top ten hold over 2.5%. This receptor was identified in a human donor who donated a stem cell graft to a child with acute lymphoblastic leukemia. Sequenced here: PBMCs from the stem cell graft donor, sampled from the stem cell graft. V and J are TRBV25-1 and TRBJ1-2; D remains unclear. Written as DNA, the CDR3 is TGTGCCAGCAGTGAATTCCCAGATTTGTATGGCTACACCTTC. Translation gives CASSEFPDLYGYTF.